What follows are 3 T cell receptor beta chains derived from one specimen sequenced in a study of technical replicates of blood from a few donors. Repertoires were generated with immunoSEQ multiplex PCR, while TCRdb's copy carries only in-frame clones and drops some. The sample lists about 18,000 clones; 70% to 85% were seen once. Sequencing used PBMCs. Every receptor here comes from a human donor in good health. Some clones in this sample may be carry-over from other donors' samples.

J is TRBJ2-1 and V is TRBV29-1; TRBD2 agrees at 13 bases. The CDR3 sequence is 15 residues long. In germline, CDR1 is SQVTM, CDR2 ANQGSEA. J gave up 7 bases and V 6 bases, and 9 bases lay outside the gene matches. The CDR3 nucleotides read TGCAGCGTACTAGCGGGAGGGCCGCCCCCTAATGAGCAGTTCTTC. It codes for CSVLAGGPPPNEQFF.

CDR3 nucleotide sequence: TGTGCCAGTAGTATAATGGAGGGTTACAATGAGCAGTTCTTC. Translated: CASSIMEGYNEQFF. The rearrangement joins TRBV19 to TRBJ2-1; D might be TRBD2 (6 bases). Germline V lookup: CDR1 LNHDA, CDR2 SQIVND (reference sequence). The CDR3 is 14 residues long. V shed 2 bases and J shed 4 bases, with 9 bases lying between them. The entire variable domain, with the rest obtained from reference TRBV19 and TRBJ2-1, is as follows: DGGITQSPKYLFRKEGQNVTLSCEQNLNHDAMYWYRQDPGQGLRLIYYSQIVNDFQKGDIAEGYSVSREKKESFPLTVTSAQKNPTAFYLCASSIMEGYNEQFFGPGTRLTVL.

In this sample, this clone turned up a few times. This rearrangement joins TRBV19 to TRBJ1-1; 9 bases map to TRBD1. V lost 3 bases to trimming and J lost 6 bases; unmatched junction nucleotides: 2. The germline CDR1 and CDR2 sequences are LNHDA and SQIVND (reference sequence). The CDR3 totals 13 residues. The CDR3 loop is CASSIDRGSEAFF. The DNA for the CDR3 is TGTGCCAGTAGTATCGACAGGGGGTCTGAAGCTTTCTTT. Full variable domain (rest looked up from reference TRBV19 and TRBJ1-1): DGGITQSPKYLFRKEGQNVTLSCEQNLNHDAMYWYRQDPGQGLRLIYYSQIVNDFQKGDIAEGYSVSREKKESFPLTVTSAQKNPTAFYLCASSIDRGSEAFFGQGTRLTVV.